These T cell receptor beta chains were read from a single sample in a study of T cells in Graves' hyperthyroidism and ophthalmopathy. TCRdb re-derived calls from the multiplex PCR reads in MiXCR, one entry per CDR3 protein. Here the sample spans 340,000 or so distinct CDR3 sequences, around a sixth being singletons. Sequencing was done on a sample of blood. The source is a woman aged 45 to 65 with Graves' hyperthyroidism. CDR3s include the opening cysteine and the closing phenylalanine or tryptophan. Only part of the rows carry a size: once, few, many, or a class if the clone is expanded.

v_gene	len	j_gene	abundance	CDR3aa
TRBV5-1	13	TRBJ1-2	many	CASSFDRNYGYTF
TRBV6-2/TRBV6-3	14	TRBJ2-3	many	CASSTGGGTDTQYF
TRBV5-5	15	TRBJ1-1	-	CASSLAGLTNTEAFF
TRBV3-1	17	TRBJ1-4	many	CASSQDGLGAGGEKLFF
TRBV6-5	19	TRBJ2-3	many	CASSYGTGLRLAGRDTQYF
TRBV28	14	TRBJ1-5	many	CASQRTGGNQPQHF
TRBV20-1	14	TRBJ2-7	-	CSAPRGQNSYEQYF
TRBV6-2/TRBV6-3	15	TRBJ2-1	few	CASSPSLAGGDEQFF
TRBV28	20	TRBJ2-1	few	CASSLSRLAGGPSSYNEQFF
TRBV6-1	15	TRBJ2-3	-	CASRPGHGSTDTQYF
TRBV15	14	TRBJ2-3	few	CATSYRTSTDTQYF
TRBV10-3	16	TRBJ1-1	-	CAISEAGRGEGTEAFF
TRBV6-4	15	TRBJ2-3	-	CASSLFGGLSDTQYF
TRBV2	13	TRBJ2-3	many	CASSSVTRDTQYF
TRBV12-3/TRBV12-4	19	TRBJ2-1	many	CASSQPRASGGGTYNEQFF
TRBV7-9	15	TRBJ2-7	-	CASSGRTGSTYEQYF
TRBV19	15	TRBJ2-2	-	CASNREAVSAGELFF
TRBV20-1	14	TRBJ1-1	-	CSARYGTRGTEAFF
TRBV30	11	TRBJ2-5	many	CAWTVGETQYF
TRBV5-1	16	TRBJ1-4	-	CASSSEPAPTNEKLFF
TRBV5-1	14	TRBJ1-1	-	CASSLAGGDAEAFF
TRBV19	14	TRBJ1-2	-	CASSIQASSGGYTF
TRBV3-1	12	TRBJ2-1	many	CASTPGGGEQFF
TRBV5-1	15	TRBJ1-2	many	CASSLAGLRGRGYTF
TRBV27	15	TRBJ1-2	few	CASSKGQGLNYGYTF
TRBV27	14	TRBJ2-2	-	CAISPLPNTGELFF
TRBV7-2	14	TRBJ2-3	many	CASSFGTGADTQYF
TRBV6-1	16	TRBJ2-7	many	CASSEALGFEAYEQYF
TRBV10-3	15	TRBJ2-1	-	CVISVGTSSYNEQFF
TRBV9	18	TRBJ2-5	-	CASSPSRLVPPLRETQYF
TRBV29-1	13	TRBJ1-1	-	CSVDVAGNTEAFF
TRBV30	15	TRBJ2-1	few	CAWRELSGKYNEQFF
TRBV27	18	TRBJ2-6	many	CASSLIGQTFSGANVLTF
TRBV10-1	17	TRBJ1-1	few	CASSPGESQSMNTEAFF
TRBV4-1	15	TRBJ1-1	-	CASSPSHRSDTEAFF
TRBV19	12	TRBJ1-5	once	CASRDDPKPQHF
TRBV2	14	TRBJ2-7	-	CASNAGRSSYEQYF
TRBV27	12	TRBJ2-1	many	CASSARGAGQFF
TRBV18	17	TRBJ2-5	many	CASSPTHDRETRETQYF
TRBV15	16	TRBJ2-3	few	CATSRTLSRESDTQYF
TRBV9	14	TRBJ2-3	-	CASSVGLHVDTQYF
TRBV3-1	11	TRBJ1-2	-	CAGSQAGSYTF
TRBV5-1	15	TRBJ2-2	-	CASSWGLANTGELFF
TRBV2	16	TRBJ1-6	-	CASSEGTGGYYSPLHF
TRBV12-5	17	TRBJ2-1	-	CASGLIAGGFLGNEQFF
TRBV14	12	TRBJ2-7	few	CASSAQEYEQYF
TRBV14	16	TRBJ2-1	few	CASSPLSGGRATEQFF
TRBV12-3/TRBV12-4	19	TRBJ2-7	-	CASSLLHVSERERRDEQYF
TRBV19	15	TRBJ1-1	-	CASSPRQSLNTEAFF
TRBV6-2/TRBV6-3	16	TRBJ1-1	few	CASSYRGTGADTEAFF
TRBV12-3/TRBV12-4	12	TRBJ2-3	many	CASTVQADTQYF
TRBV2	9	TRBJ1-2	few	CASNEGYTF
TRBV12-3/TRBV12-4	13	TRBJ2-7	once	CASSLMAGNEQYF